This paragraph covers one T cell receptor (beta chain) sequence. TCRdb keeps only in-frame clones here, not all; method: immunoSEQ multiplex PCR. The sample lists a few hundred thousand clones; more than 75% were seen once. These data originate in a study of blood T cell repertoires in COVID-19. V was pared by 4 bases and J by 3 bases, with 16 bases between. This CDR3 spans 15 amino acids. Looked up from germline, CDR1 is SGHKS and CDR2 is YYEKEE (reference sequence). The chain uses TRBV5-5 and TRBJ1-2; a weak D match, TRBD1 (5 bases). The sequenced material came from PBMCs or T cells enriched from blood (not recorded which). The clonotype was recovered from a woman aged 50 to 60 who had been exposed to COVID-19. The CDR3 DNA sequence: TGTGCCAGCAGCGTCGGTGGGGGGATGGACTATGGCTACACCTTC. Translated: CASSVGGGMDYGYTF.